This T cell receptor (beta chain) was recorded in a study of T cells in Graves' hyperthyroidism and ophthalmopathy. Diagnoses used clinical symptoms, serum thyroxine and TRAb, thyroid ultrasound and orbital computed tomography. The table lists this clonotype with a few counts. Its antigen remains unidentified. It was RNA transcripts that yielded the amplified TCR beta CDR3 regions. First-round RT-PCR targeting the TCR CDR3 was performed with the HTBI primer set. A single record per CDR3 protein comes from TCRdb applying MiXCR to the multiplex PCR reads. The sample lists roughly 300,000 distinct CDR3 sequences; 21% were seen once. Study-wide results and caveats: Ophthalmopathy, which appeared later, was predicted by the model a median roughly 6.4 months before onset.

The sequence derives from a woman in her forties or fifties with Graves' hyperthyroidism. The sample taken for sequencing was blood.

CDR3 in DNA: TGCGCCAGCAGCCAAGAAAGATGGAACTATGGCTACACCTTC. Its protein is CASSQERWNYGYTF. V usage is TRBV4-1 and J usage is TRBJ1-2; D is unresolved. With 0 bases removed from V and 2 bases from J, the gap between germline ends came to 7 bases. CDR3 length equals 14 residues. CDR1 and CDR2 from the germline V gene are MGHRA and YSYEKL.